This is a list of T cell receptor beta chains from one sample in a study of T-cell memory formation after mild COVID-19. MiXCR, run by TCRdb on the 5' RACE reads, gives a single entry per CDR3 protein. Of around 500,000 distinct CDR3 sequences listed, about 18% are singletons. The source material was PBMCs or a T cell subset sorted from them (not recorded which). The receptors were sampled from an adult woman who had mild COVID-19 (a few samples of this study predate the infection). Cell type and time point are not known. Both conserved end residues are part of each CDR3. Fields, in order: V gene, clone size, J gene, D gene, CDR3 DNA, CDR3 protein. A D gene is named only where the DNA matches it firmly. The size field is filled for only some rows; it gives once, few, many or a size class.

>TRBV9|few|TRBJ2-2|-
TGTGCCAGCAGCAGATGGGGGAACACCGGGGAGCTGTTTTTT
CASSRWGNTGELFF
>TRBV3-1|many|TRBJ1-6|-
TGTGCCAGCAGCCATCGGGAGGATTCACCCCTCCACTTT
CASSHREDSPLHF
>TRBV5-6|-|TRBJ2-3|-
TGTGCCAGCAGCCGTCAGTCCACTGAAAGGGATACGCAGTATTTT
CASSRQSTERDTQYF
>TRBV12-3/TRBV12-4|few|TRBJ2-2|-
TGTGCCAGCAGTCTAAGGACAGATTTGAACACCGGGGAGCTGTTTTTT
CASSLRTDLNTGELFF
>TRBV11-1|-|TRBJ2-1|TRBD2
TGTGCCAGCAGTTACGGACTAGCTAATGAGCAGTTCTTC
CASSYGLANEQFF
>TRBV5-3|few|TRBJ1-2|TRBD1
TGTGCCAGAAGCCCTCATCATTTACAGGGGACACAAGATATAAACTATGGCTACACCTTC
CARSPHHLQGTQDINYGYTF
>TRBV12-3/TRBV12-4|few|TRBJ2-2|TRBD1
TGTGCCAGCAGCCCTAGGGGGCGGGTGACCGGGGAGCTGTTTTTT
CASSPRGRVTGELFF
>TRBV7-9|once|TRBJ2-2|-
TGTGCCAGCAGCTTGGAAACAATGAACACCGGGGAGCTGTTTTTT
CASSLETMNTGELFF
>TRBV19|few|TRBJ2-1|TRBD2
TGTGCCAGTAGTATAAGCGGGACCGGTAATGAGCAGTTCTTC
CASSISGTGNEQFF
>TRBV27|-|TRBJ2-7|TRBD1
TGTGCCAGCAGCCCTTGGGGTACAGGGGAGAGCGAGCAGTACTTC
CASSPWGTGESEQYF
>TRBV30|few|TRBJ2-1|TRBD2
TGTGCCTGGAGTGCCCGTCCCGGGACTAGCGGGAGGTACGCCTACAATGAGCAGTTCTTC
CAWSARPGTSGRYAYNEQFF
>TRBV12-3/TRBV12-4|many|TRBJ2-7|TRBD2
TGTGCCAGCACCGCCCAGAGCGGGAGTCTTTCCCCACAGTACTTC
CASTAQSGSLSPQYF
>TRBV27|few|TRBJ1-1|-
TGTGCCAGCAGTCCACACGCGAACACTGAAGCTTTCTTT
CASSPHANTEAFF
>TRBV20-1|-|TRBJ2-1|TRBD2
TGCAGTGCTAGCCCTTCGCGGGGGAGACTGTACAATGAGCAGTTCTTC
CSASPSRGRLYNEQFF
>TRBV7-8|few|TRBJ1-4|-
TGTGCCAGCAGCTTCCTCCCAGCTACTAATGAAAAACTGTTTTTT
CASSFLPATNEKLFF
>TRBV2|-|TRBJ2-7|TRBD1
TGTGCCAGCAGTGTAGGGGCAGGGGGCGAGCAGTACTTC
CASSVGAGGEQYF
>TRBV24-1|-|TRBJ1-5|-
TGTGCCACCAGTGATTATAGCAATCAGCCCCAGCATTTT
CATSDYSNQPQHF
>TRBV6-5|-|TRBJ2-2|TRBD1
TGTGCCACCACGACAGGGGGCCCGCGCACCGGGGAGCTGTTTTTT
CATTTGGPRTGELFF
>TRBV15|few|TRBJ2-1|-
TGTGCCACCAGTGGTGGCTACAATGAGCAGTTCTTC
CATSGGYNEQFF
>TRBV7-2|-|TRBJ2-3|-
TGTGCCAGCAGCTTAGAGGCGGGAAGGCCAGATACGCAGTATTTT
CASSLEAGRPDTQYF
>TRBV5-6|-|TRBJ2-3|-
TGTGCCAGCAGCTTAGAACTGATTTCTACAGATACGCAGTATTTT
CASSLELISTDTQYF
>TRBV7-2|few|TRBJ1-1|-
TGTGCCAGCAGCTTTGGGACCGAGGGTGAAGCTTTCTTT
CASSFGTEGEAFF
>TRBV5-6|few|TRBJ2-7|-
TGTGCCAGCACTCTACACCCAGTCCTACGGGATCGGGAGCAGTACTTC
CASTLHPVLRDREQYF
>TRBV3-1|-|TRBJ2-7|-
TGTGCCAGCAGCCAAGCAGGGCGGGAGCAGTACTTC
CASSQAGREQYF